This passage covers 25 T cell receptor beta chains from one sample sequenced in a study of T cell changes during pregnancy in multiple sclerosis. The repertoire was sequenced with immunoSEQ multiplex PCR; TCRdb's copy has only in-frame clones and lacks some. Of roughly 69,000 clones in the sample, roughly 90% were seen once. The sequencing here drew on CD4+ T cells from peripheral blood mononuclear cells, taken in the third trimester of pregnancy. The receptors derive from a female donor in good health, enrolled as a control in a pregnancy study.

The chain joins TRBV6-1 to TRBJ2-7, with D possibly being TRBD2 (6 bases). V was clipped by 8 bases and J by 1 base, with 12 bases between them. Germline V gene sequence: CDR1 MNHNS, CDR2 SASEGT. The CDR3 contains 13 residues. The CDR3 DNA follows: TGTGCCAGCGAACTCGGGGGTTCCTACGAGCAGTACTTC. Translation: CASELGGSYEQYF.

The chain is built from TRBV10-3 and TRBJ1-1; D perhaps matches TRBD1 (6 bases). Trimming shortened V by 2 bases and J by 4 bases, and 11 bases separated the two germline ends. This CDR3 comprises 14 residues. The V gene's germline CDR1 is ENHRY and CDR2 SYGVKD. The CDR3 sequence is CAISERGGGTEAFF. The CDR3 region has the DNA TGTGCCATCAGTGAGCGGGGAGGGGGCACTGAAGCTTTCTTT.

CDR3 sequence reads: CASSFRDSSYNEQFF. The CDR3, as DNA: TGCGCCAGCAGCTTCCGGGACAGCTCCTACAATGAGCAGTTCTTC. This chain links TRBV5-1 with TRBJ2-1; 7 positions match TRBD1. The CDR3 spans 15 residues. Germline CDR1 and CDR2: SGHRS and YFSETQ. Trimming at V came to 2 bases and at J to 0 bases, leaving 2 bases not matched to a gene.

This rearrangement joins TRBV7-2 to TRBJ1-5, with D perhaps TRBD1 (5 bases). From germline, CDR1 is SGHTA and CDR2 FQGNSA. The CDR3 is 15 residues long. Trimming cost V 3 bases and J 5 bases, with 14 bases left between them. CDR3 protein: CASSFRGSGDQPQHF. In DNA form, the CDR3 reads TGTGCCAGCAGCTTTAGGGGCTCCGGAGATCAGCCCCAGCATTTT.

J is TRBJ1-1 and V is TRBV5-4; no firm D call. The length of the CDR3 is 14 residues. Germline V CDR1 and CDR2: SGHNT, YYREEE (reference sequence). V lost 3 bases and J 4 bases, leaving 13 bases between the germline ends. The CDR3 bases are TGTGCCAGCAGCTCGTACGGAGGAGTCACTGAAGCTTTCTTT. It is translated as CASSSYGGVTEAFF. Together with reference TRBV5-4 and TRBJ1-1, the CDR3 gives the full variable domain: ETGVTQSPTHLIKTRGQQVTLRCSSQSGHNTVSWYQQALGQGPQFIFQYYREEENGRGNFPPRFSGLQFPNYSSELNVNALELDDSALYLCASSSYGGVTEAFFGQGTRLTVV.

This sequence joins TRBV25-1 and TRBJ2-5; the D is unclear. The germline V gene encodes CDR1 MGHDK and CDR2 SYGVNS. CDR3 length: 13 residues. With 5 bases removed from V and 1 base from J, the gap between germline ends came to 8 bases. CDR3 region: CASSYTSQETQYF. The CDR3 coding sequence is TGTGCCAGCAGTTACACCAGCCAAGAGACCCAGTACTTC.

The V and J genes are TRBV30 and TRBJ1-6; a possible D gene is TRBD1 (5 bases). Germline V gives CDR1 GTSNPN, CDR2 SVGIG (reference sequence). Trimming took off 1 base at V and 4 bases at J, with 11 bases between the two ends. The CDR3 is 15 residues long. The CDR3 region is CAWSGRVRYNSPLHF. The CDR3 nucleotides are TGTGCCTGGAGTGGCAGGGTACGGTATAATTCACCCCTCCACTTT.

The V gene is TRBV14, the J gene TRBJ1-2; TRBD1 is a possible D gene (5 bases). V was cut by 0 bases and J by 7 bases, with 12 bases left in between. The CDR3 is 14 residues long. Germline V CDR1 and CDR2: SGHDN, FVKESK. The CDR3 DNA reads as TGTGCCAGCAGCCAAGATCTAGGCCAGGGTGGCTACACCTTC. It codes for CASSQDLGQGGYTF.

The gene calls are TRBV5-1 and TRBJ2-1; 10 nucleotides match TRBD2. Germline lookup yields CDR1 SGHRS and CDR2 YFSETQ. The CDR3 is made up of 14 amino acids. V dropped 2 bases and J dropped 7; count of bases not matched to a gene: 3. CDR3 bases: TGCGCCAGCAGCTTAGCGGGGGGGCGGAATGAGCAGTTCTTC. Translation: CASSLAGGRNEQFF.

J is TRBJ1-5 and V is TRBV10-1; 11 bases line up with TRBD1. CDR1 is WNHNN and CDR2 is SYGVQD in the germline V gene (reference sequence). This CDR3 comprises 15 residues. V lost 6 bases, J lost 4 bases, and 5 bases stayed unmatched. Here the CDR3 reads CASRYGTGGNQPQHF. The DNA for the CDR3 is TGCGCCAGCAGGTACGGGACAGGGGGGAATCAGCCCCAGCATTTT.

The rearrangement joins TRBV5-4 to TRBJ2-3; 7 bases match TRBD2. The CDR3 runs 15 residues. Germline V gene data show CDR1 as SGHNT and CDR2 as YYREEE (reference sequence). V lost 0 bases to trimming and J lost 6 bases; unmatched junction nucleotides: 7. The CDR3: CASSLASGLRDTQYF. CDR3 DNA: TGTGCCAGCAGCTTGGCTAGCGGCCTCAGGGATACGCAGTATTTT.

The gene calls are TRBV19 and TRBJ1-2; 7 bases map to TRBD1. CDR1 is LNHDA, CDR2 SQIVND, per germline (reference sequence). V was clipped by 8 bases and J by 3 bases; unmatched bases: 9. This CDR3 has 14 residues. The CDR3 reads CASRRTGSDYGYTF. CDR3 bases: TGTGCCAGTCGACGGACAGGCTCTGACTATGGCTACACCTTC.

This chain links TRBV5-4 with TRBJ2-2; D is unclear. Germline V gives CDR1 SGHNT, CDR2 YYREEE (reference sequence). The CDR3 runs to 16 residues. The germline V and J ends were trimmed by 1 base and 3 bases, with 13 bases remaining between them. The chain's CDR3 is CASSLPRAGDTGELFF. In nucleotides, the CDR3 is TGTGCCAGCAGCTTGCCCCGCGCAGGCGACACCGGGGAGCTGTTTTTT. The full variable domain, with the rest looked up from reference TRBV5-4 and TRBJ2-2, is ETGVTQSPTHLIKTRGQQVTLRCSSQSGHNTVSWYQQALGQGPQFIFQYYREEENGRGNFPPRFSGLQFPNYSSELNVNALELDDSALYLCASSLPRAGDTGELFFGEGSRLTVL.

There are many counts of this clone. V gene TRBV6-1 combines with J gene TRBJ1-2; 8 nucleotides agree with TRBD1. CDR1 and CDR2 from the germline V gene are MNHNS and SASEGT. The CDR3 runs 14 residues. Trimming took 2 bases from V and 8 from J; bases not matched to a gene: 7. CDR3 coding DNA: TGTGCCAGCAGTGAAACCTTGACAGGGGTCGGCTACACCTTC. It is translated as CASSETLTGVGYTF.

The J gene is TRBJ2-3, the V gene TRBV7-6, with 15 bases lining up with TRBD2. Trimming removed 4 bases from V and 6 bases from J; junction bases left unmatched: 8. CDR1 and CDR2 from the germline V gene are SGHVS and FNYEAQ. This CDR3 is 17 amino acids long. CDR3 sequence: CASSSRTSGGAGDTQYF. The CDR3 region has the DNA TGTGCCAGCAGCTCCCGGACTAGCGGGGGGGCAGGTGATACGCAGTATTTT.

The CDR3 spells CASSVSGAAGPQETQYF. In nucleotides, the CDR3 is TGTGCCAGCAGCGTAAGCGGGGCGGCGGGGCCCCAAGAGACCCAGTACTTC. The chain recombines TRBV9 with TRBJ2-5; 7 bases agree with TRBD2. Germline V gene lookup returns CDR1 SGDLS and CDR2 YYNGEE. The CDR3 totals 17 residues. V lost 1 base, J lost 1 base, and 10 bases stayed unmatched.

This clone was counted a single time. This chain joins TRBV11-3 and TRBJ1-1, with D possibly matching TRBD1 (6 bases). This CDR3 has 14 residues. Trimming cost V 3 bases and J 5 bases, with 13 bases left between them. Per germline, CDR1 SGHNT and CDR2 YENEEA. The CDR3 region is CASSFEGGATEAFF. CDR3 bases: TGTGCCAGCAGCTTCGAAGGGGGGGCGACTGAAGCTTTCTTT. The entire variable domain, with the rest obtained from reference TRBV11-3 and TRBJ1-1, is as follows: EAGVVQSPRYKIIEKKQPVAFWCNPISGHNTLYWYLQNLGQGPELLIRYENEEAVDDSQLPKDRFSAERLKGVDSTLKIQPAELGDSAVYLCASSFEGGATEAFFGQGTRLTVV.

The CDR3 region has the DNA TGTGCCAGCAGCCTGGGGGACAGAAACTATAATTCACCCCTCCACTTT. The encoded protein is CASSLGDRNYNSPLHF. This chain uses TRBV4-2 with TRBJ1-6, with 7 bases identical to TRBD1. This CDR3 has 16 residues. V lost 4 bases and J lost 3; bases outside the gene matches: 6. CDR1 LGHNA and CDR2 YNFKEQ come from the germline V gene.

The CDR3 reads CASSVWGQDNAPLHF. CDR3 sequence (DNA): TGTGCCAGCAGCGTATGGGGACAGGATAACGCACCCCTCCACTTT. This sequence joins TRBV9 and TRBJ1-6; 8 bases agree with TRBD1. Trimming took 1 base from V and 11 from J; bases not matched to a gene: 8. The germline V gene has CDR1 SGDLS and CDR2 YYNGEE. The CDR3 loop spans 15 amino acids.

The chain recombines TRBV27 with TRBJ1-1, with 8 nucleotides matching TRBD1. The germline gives CDR1 MNHEY, CDR2 SMNVEV (reference sequence). With V trimmed by 8 bases and J by 0 bases, 20 bases remained unmatched. The CDR3 runs 19 residues. The CDR3 bases are TGTGCCAGCTCCCTGATGTTCGAGACAGGGGTCCCTATGAACACTGAAGCTTTCTTT. Its protein is CASSLMFETGVPMNTEAFF.

This clone has only a few counts. Written as DNA, the CDR3 is TGTGCCATCAGCGACGGGGGAGGACCCCAGCATTTT. It specifies CAISDGGGPQHF. V is TRBV10-3 and J is TRBJ1-5; the D gene is possibly TRBD1 (5 bases). This CDR3 comprises 12 residues. V was trimmed by 6 bases and J by 10 bases, leaving 13 bases between them. In germline, CDR1 is ENHRY, CDR2 SYGVKD.

This CDR3 is CASSSRAEAGRSEAFF. CDR3 bases: TGTGCCAGCAGCTCGCGGGCTGAAGCGGGGAGATCTGAAGCTTTCTTT. The rearrangement joins TRBV7-8 to TRBJ1-1; D unclear. Trimming pared 4 bases from V and 6 bases from J, leaving 21 bases between. The V gene's germline CDR1 is SGHVS and CDR2 FQNEAQ. This CDR3 is built from 16 residues.

The rearrangement links TRBV30 to TRBJ1-1, with 9 bases matching TRBD1. CDR1 is GTSNPN, CDR2 SVGIG, per germline (reference sequence). The CDR3 is made up of 13 amino acids. The V and J ends lost 4 bases and 7 bases, in that order; junction bases with no gene match: 7. This CDR3 reads CAWIRDRVGEAFF. In nucleotides, the CDR3 is TGTGCCTGGATCAGGGACAGGGTAGGTGAAGCTTTCTTT.

The V and J genes are TRBV7-8 and TRBJ2-3; 8 nucleotides match TRBD2. This CDR3 region has 14 residues. Germline V CDR1 and CDR2: SGHVS, FQNEAQ. V lost 3 bases and J lost 7; bases outside the gene matches: 6. CDR3 loop: CASSLERGSNTQYF. The CDR3 coding sequence is TGTGCCAGCAGCTTGGAGCGGGGGTCAAATACGCAGTATTTT.

The chain is built from TRBV4-3 and TRBJ2-7, with D perhaps matching TRBD2 (6 bases). CDR1 is LGHNA, CDR2 YSLEER, per germline. The CDR3 is 14 residues long. Trimming left V 0 bases short and J 1 base short, with 7 bases between. CDR3 amino acids: CASSQDRGSYEQYF. CDR3 DNA: TGCGCCAGCAGCCAAGATCGGGGGTCCTACGAGCAGTACTTC.